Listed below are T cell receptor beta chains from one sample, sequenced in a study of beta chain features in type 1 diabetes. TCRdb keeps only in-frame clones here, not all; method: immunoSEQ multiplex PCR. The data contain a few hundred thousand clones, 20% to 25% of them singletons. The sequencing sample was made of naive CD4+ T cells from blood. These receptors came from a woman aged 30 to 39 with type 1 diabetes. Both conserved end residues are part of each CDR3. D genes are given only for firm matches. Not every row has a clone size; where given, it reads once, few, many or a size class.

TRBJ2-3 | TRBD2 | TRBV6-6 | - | TGTGCCAGCCGACAGCCGGGACTAGAATCAGATACGCAGTATTTT | CASRQPGLESDTQYF
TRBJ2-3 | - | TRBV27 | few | TGTGCCAGCAGACTACTTATTTCGGGCACAGATACGCAGTATTTT | CASRLLISGTDTQYF
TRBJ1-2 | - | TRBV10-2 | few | TGCGCCAGCAGTGAAGGAGGGATCCATGGCTACACCTTC | CASSEGGIHGYTF
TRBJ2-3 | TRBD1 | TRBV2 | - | TGTGCCAGCAGTCGACAGGGTTCAGATACGCAGTATTTT | CASSRQGSDTQYF
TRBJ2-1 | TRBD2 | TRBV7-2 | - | TGTGCCAGCAGCTTAGGGACTAGCGGATACAATGAGCAGTTCTTC | CASSLGTSGYNEQFF
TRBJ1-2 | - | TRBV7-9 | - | TGTGCCAGCAGCCCGCGCCCTACAGCGCGGGCGGGTGGCTACACCTTC | CASSPRPTARAGGYTF
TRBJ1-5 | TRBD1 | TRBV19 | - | TGTGCCAGTAGATACAGGGGCGATCAGCCCCAGCATTTT | CASRYRGDQPQHF
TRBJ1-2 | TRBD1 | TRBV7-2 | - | TGTGCCAGCAGCGGCTCGCAGGGGGGCTATGGCTACACCTTC | CASSGSQGGYGYTF
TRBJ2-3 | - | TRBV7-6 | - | TGTGCCAGCAGCTTAGCGGGAGGCGCAGATACGCAGTATTTT | CASSLAGGADTQYF
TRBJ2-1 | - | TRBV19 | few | TGTGCCAGTAGTATAGGGCCGGGGAGCTACAATGAGCAGTTCTTC | CASSIGPGSYNEQFF
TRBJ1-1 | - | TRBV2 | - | TGTGCCAGCAGTGACAATTCGAACACTGAAGCTTTCTTT | CASSDNSNTEAFF
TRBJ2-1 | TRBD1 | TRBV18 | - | TGTGCCAGCTCACCAGGGACAGGGGTTCTGGATGAGCAGTTCTTC | CASSPGTGVLDEQFF
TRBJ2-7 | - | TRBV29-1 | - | TGCAGCGTAAAACAGGGATACGAGCAGTACTTC | CSVKQGYEQYF
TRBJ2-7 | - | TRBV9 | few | TGTGCCAGCAGCGCGTCCTACGAGCAGTACTTC | CASSASYEQYF
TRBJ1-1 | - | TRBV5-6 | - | TGTGCCAGCAGCACCGTCGGACGGGAGAACACTGAAGCTTTCTTT | CASSTVGRENTEAFF
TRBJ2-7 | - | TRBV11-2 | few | TGTGCCAGCAGCCCGAGGCTCGACTCCTACGAGCAGTACTTC | CASSPRLDSYEQYF
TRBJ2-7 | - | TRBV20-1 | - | TGCAGTGCTAGACGCGGGGACGAGCAGTACTTC | CSARRGDEQYF
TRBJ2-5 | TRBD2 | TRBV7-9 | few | TGTGCCAGCAGCTGGGGACTAGCGGGAGAGACCCAGTACTTC | CASSWGLAGETQYF
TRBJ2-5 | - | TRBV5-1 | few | TGCGCCAGCAGCCCTGACAGGCAAGAGACCCAGTACTTC | CASSPDRQETQYF
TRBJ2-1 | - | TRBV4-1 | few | TGCGCCAGCAGCCCCCTCGCCAGGGACAATGAGCAGTTCTTC | CASSPLARDNEQFF
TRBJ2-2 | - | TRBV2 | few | TGTGCCAGCAGCCGTCACACCGGGGAGCTGTTTTTT | CASSRHTGELFF
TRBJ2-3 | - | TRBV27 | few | TGTGCCAGCAGTTGGGCGAGAGTAGATACGCAGTATTTT | CASSWARVDTQYF
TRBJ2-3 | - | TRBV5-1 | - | TGCGCCAGCAGCTTACCCAGGGGGACTAGCACAGATACGCAGTATTTT | CASSLPRGTSTDTQYF
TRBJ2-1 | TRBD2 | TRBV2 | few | TGTGCCATAACCAGCGGGAGACATTACAATGAGCAGTTCTTC | CAITSGRHYNEQFF
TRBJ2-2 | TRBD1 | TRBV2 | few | TGTGCCAGCAGTTATACAGGGGCCGGGGAGCTGTTTTTT | CASSYTGAGELFF
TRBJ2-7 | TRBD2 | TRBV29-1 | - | TGCAGCGTTGATGGGCCCTCGGGAGGCTACGAGCAGTACTTC | CSVDGPSGGYEQYF
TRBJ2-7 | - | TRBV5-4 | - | TGTGCCAGCAGCTTGTGGAGCTCCTACGAGCAGTACTTC | CASSLWSSYEQYF
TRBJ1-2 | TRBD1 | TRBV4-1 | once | TGCGCCAGCAGCCAACGGGACAGGAGCTATGGCTACACCTTC | CASSQRDRSYGYTF